This TCR beta chain derives from a study of read filtering for tumor transcriptome and immune sequencing. Study at large: Among patients, approximately 16 were male and more than 13 female, aged about 45 to 85 (mean about 72).

CDR3 length equals 11 residues. V was shortened by 2 bases and J by 10 bases, with 8 bases between the two germline ends. Looked up from germline, CDR1 is MNHEY and CDR2 is SVGAGI. This library used around 400 ng RNA and molecular barcoded adaptors spanning alpha/delta and beta/gamma chains. One entry per CDR3 protein, called by TCRdb with MiXCR from the reads. The sample has 30,000 to 45,000 distinct CDR3 sequences; roughly 13% are singletons. Findings and caveats of the study: Compared with RNA-seq, IR-seq gave much higher clonotype depth and reliability. In IR-seq, single-read clonotypes were 70% to 85% of clonotypes but around 3.4% of reads.

In this sample, this clonotype turned up many times. Its target is unknown. The rearrangement uses TRBV6-5 and TRBJ1-2; the D is unclear. This TCR came from a donor aged 40 or older with multiple myeloma. Input material: a population of CD138-negative cells sorted from bone marrow. CDR3 region: CASSYGGLYTF. The CDR3 coding sequence is TGTGCCAGCAGTTACGGCGGGCTCTACACCTTC.